This T cell receptor beta chain was sequenced for a study of T-cell reconstitution after alpha-beta-depleted transplantation in children. TCRbeta library construction was performed incorporating unique molecular identifiers. A single record per CDR3 protein comes from TCRdb applying MiXCR to the PCR reads. The repertoire consists of around 370,000 distinct CDR3 sequences, with approximately 10% occurring once and the leading ten covering 2% to 2.5%. The CDR3 sequence is 18 residues long. V lost 0 bases to trimming and J lost 2 bases, with 17 bases between them. The chain links TRBV12-3 or TRBV12-4 to TRBJ2-1; D may be TRBD2 (5 bases). The sample in question was PBMCs from the stem cell graft donor, obtained from the stem cell graft. This sequence was found in a human donor who donated a stem cell graft to a child with acute lymphoblastic leukemia. The CDR3 DNA reads as TGTGCCAGCAGTTTAGCGAATTACGAGCGGCCAACCTACAATGAGCAGTTCTTC. It encodes CASSLANYERPTYNEQFF.